This T cell receptor beta chain was sequenced for a study of cytomegalovirus exposure and HLA in healthy donors. This PCR relied on a set of 60 Vbeta primers and 13 Jbeta primers. Generated by immunoSEQ multiplex PCR, the TCRdb table keeps only in-frame clones and is missing some. Of around 130,000 clones in the sample, 65% to 80% are singletons; the top ten hold roughly 1.5%. The CDR3 has 15 amino acids. The ends lost 4 bases at V and 9 bases at J; junction bases unmatched: 9. In germline, CDR1 is SEHNR, CDR2 FQNEAQ (reference sequence). The receptor was isolated from a woman between 18 and 30 years old in good health and CMV-seronegative. This sequence joins TRBV7-9 and TRBJ2-1; 10 bases are a match to TRBD2. Sequences were obtained from PBMCs. As DNA, the CDR3 is TGTGCCAGCAGCTCACAGCGGGAGGGCCTTTTTGAGCAGTTCTTC. Translation gives CASSSQREGLFEQFF.